This T cell receptor (beta chain) is drawn from a study of blood T cell repertoires in COVID-19 (dated by TCRdb to the early 2020s). Notes on the research overall: Collaborator samples came from the United States, Italy and Spain and covered acute and convalescent phases of COVID-19. The prospective study material was composed of cDNA or gDNA derived from T cells, B-cell-depleted T cells, or PBMCs. Deeply sampled blood TCRbeta repertoires from subjects exposed to, actively infected with, or recovered from COVID-19 were included in the dataset. The repertoires were released in a freely available public database meant as a resource for research on the immune response to SARS-CoV-2. The samples were drawn from the first 160 participants of the ongoing ImmuneRACE study and from 950 to 1,500 subjects provided by 6 global collaborators. A de-identified subject ID, COVID-19 status, age in years and sex were almost always included in the sample metadata. Where available, HLA class I and class II types were taken from metadata supplied by the sample provider and were not determined by assay-based typing.

Summary of the overall study and its limitations: Clinical and demographic metadata were provided uncurated, with the amount varying by source and participant.

For CDR1 and CDR2, the germline V gene (reference sequence) lists MNHEY and SMNVEV. At the junction V is shortened by 0 bases and J by 7 bases; bases outside the gene matches: 3. Inclusive of the bounding cysteine and phenylalanine, the CDR3 is 13 residues long. Only CDR3 DNA remains: 39 bases, in frame from the first base. Each collaborating institution followed its own protocols to collect whole blood in K2EDTA tubes. For TCRbeta analysis, collaborator samples were shipped as frozen whole blood, as isolated PBMCs, or as DNA extracted from either sample type. TCRbeta CDR3 regions were amplified from genomic DNA by means of the immunoSEQ Assay, a bias-controlled multiplex PCR. Per the original workflow: Nucleated cell counts per sample were estimated from amplification of reference gene primers within the assay. Sequence reads were collapsed and filtered to measure the absolute abundance of every unique TCRbeta CDR3 rearrangement. For each sample, productive Simpson clonality was calculated as the square root of Simpson's diversity index over productive rearrangements. Held by TCRdb, this immuneACCESS table contains in-frame sequences only and omits some clones. Under half of the omission traces to an unresolved V gene where checked; the cause of the rest is unknown. For V, J and clone size, that table is used; D and trimming come from the DNA. This sample comprises around 68,000 clones, approximately 92% of them detected only once. 8.2% of the sample is taken by the ten largest.

This clone has a handful of counts. What this receptor recognizes is not known. No per-base quality is available; no much larger clone lies one base away. This TCR was sampled from a man aged 45-65 years with active COVID-19. The sequencing sample was made of peripheral blood. The V gene is TRBV27 and the J gene is TRBJ2-7; a stretch of 7 junction bases matches TRBD2. The DNA is TGTGCCAGCAGTTTATCGGGGGGGGGTGAGCAGTACTTC. Translation gives CASSLSGGGEQYF.